This T cell receptor (beta chain) was observed in a study of glioma-infiltrating T cells. Using RNA template, CDR3s of TCR alpha and beta were amplified with iRepertoire arm-PCR. TCRdb reprocessed the multiplex PCR reads via MiXCR and lists one record per CDR3 protein. The sample has about 180,000 distinct CDR3 sequences; about 40% are singletons. The ends were cut back, 0 bases at V and 4 bases at J, with 13 bases in the middle. The CDR3 extends over 15 amino acids. Per germline, CDR1 SNHLY and CDR2 FYNNEI. The clonotype comes from a human donor with low-grade glioma or glioblastoma, undergoing nonglioma brain surgery, or in good health (not recorded which). The chain combines TRBV2 with TRBJ2-7; possible D gene TRBD2, 6 bases. Sequenced material: glioma tissue, nonneoplastic brain tissue, or PBMCs (not recorded which). The CDR3 DNA reads as TGTGCCAGCAGTGAAGCGGGGGACGGGAGTTACGAGCAGTACTTC. This codes for CASSEAGDGSYEQYF.